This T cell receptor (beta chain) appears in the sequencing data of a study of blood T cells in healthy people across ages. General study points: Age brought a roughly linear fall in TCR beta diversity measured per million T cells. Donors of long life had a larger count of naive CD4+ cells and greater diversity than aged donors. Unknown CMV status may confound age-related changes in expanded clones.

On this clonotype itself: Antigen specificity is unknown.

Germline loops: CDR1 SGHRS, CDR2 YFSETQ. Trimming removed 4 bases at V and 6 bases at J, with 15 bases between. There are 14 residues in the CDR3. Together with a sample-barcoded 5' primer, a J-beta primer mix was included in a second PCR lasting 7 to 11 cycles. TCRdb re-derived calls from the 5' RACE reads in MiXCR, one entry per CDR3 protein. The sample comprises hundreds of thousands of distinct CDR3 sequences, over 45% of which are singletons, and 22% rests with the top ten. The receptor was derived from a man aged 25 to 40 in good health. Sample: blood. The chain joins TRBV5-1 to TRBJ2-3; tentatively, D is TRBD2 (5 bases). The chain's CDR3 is CASSLGLRVDTQYF. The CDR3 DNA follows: TGCGCCAGCAGCCTCGGACTTAGGGTGGATACGCAGTATTTT. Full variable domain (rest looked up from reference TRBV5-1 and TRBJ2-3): KAGVTQTPRYLIKTRGQQVTLSCSPISGHRSVSWYQQTPGQGLQFLFEYFSETQRNKGNFPGRFSGRQFSNSRSEMNVSTLELGDSALYLCASSLGLRVDTQYFGPGTRLTVL.